This TCR beta chain was sequenced in a study of T cells after yellow fever vaccination. Across the whole study: Fractions with few cells were prepared using SMART-Seq v4 Ultra Low Input. Study results and caveats: Reappearance after the booster was observed for most primary-vaccination clones (about 96% CD4, about 86% CD8). When the response was secondary, it was weaker but reached its peak faster, day 5 versus 15.

Trimming took 1 base from V and 0 from J, leaving 17 bases between them. The CDR3 sequence is 18 residues long. Germline loops: CDR1 SGHAT, CDR2 FQDESV (reference sequence). A process of 5'RACE template switching, which added a universal primer site and UMIs, was used to make TCR cDNA. TCRdb re-analysed the 5' RACE reads in MiXCR, keeping a single row per CDR3 protein. The table has 450,000 to 650,000 distinct CDR3 sequences, approximately 13% seen once. With respect to this clonotype: The antigen is undetermined.

The source material was PBMCs, sampled on the day of the yellow fever booster vaccination. This TCR came from a man aged 30 to 39 who received the YFV17D yellow fever vaccine. V is TRBV11-1 and J is TRBJ2-3; D could derive from TRBD1 or TRBD2 (5 bases each). Here the CDR3 reads CASSLGWGRGPSTDTQYF. The CDR3 nucleotides read TGTGCCAGCAGCTTAGGATGGGGCCGGGGACCTAGCACAGATACGCAGTATTTT.